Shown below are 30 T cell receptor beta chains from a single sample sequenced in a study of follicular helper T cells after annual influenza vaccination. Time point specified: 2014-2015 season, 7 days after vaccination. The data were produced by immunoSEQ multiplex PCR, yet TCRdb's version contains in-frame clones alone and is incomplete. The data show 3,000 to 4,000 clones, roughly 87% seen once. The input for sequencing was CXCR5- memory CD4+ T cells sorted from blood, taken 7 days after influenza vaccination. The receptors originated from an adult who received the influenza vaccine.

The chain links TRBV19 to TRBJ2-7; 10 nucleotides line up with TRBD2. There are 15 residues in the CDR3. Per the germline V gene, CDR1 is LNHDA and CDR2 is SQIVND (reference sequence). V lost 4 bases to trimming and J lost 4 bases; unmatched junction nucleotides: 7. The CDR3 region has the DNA TGTGCCAGTAGTACCGTTAGCGGGGGGAAATACGAGCAGTACTTC. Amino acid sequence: CASSTVSGGKYEQYF.

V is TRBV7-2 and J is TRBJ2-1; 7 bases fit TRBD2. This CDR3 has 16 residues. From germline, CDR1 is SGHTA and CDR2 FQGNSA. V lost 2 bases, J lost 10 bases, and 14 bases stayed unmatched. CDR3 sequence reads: CASSLTGPSGRYEQFF. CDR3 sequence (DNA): TGTGCCAGCAGCTTAACGGGGCCCTCCGGGAGGTACGAGCAGTTCTTC.

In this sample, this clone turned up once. The chain's CDR3 is CAIGSGQGAGEQYF. DNA for the CDR3: TGTGCCATAGGTTCGGGACAGGGGGCAGGGGAGCAGTACTTC. The chain has TRBV10-3 and TRBJ2-7; 12 positions agree with TRBD1. The CDR3 loop spans 14 amino acids. J was trimmed by 7 bases and V by 9 bases; bases with no gene match: 10. Per germline, CDR1 ENHRY and CDR2 SYGVKD.

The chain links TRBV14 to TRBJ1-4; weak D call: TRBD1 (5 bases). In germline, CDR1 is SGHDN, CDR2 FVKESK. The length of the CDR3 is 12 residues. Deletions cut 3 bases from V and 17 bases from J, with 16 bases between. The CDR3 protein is CASSHQGSSRFF. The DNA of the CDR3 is TGTGCCAGCAGCCATCAGGGATCCTCACGTTTTTTT.

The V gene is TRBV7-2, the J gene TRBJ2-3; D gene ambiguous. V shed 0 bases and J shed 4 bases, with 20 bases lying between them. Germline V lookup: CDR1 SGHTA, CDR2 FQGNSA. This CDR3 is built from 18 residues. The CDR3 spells CASSLALGKGGSPDTQYF. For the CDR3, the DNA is TGTGCCAGCAGCTTAGCGCTCGGAAAGGGTGGTAGCCCAGATACGCAGTATTTT.

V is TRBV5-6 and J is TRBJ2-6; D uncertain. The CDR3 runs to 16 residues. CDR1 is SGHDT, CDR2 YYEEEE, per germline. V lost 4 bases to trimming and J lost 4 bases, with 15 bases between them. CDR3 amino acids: CASSRRHFSGANVLTF. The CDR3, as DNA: TGTGCCAGCAGCCGTCGACACTTCTCAGGGGCCAACGTCCTGACTTTC.

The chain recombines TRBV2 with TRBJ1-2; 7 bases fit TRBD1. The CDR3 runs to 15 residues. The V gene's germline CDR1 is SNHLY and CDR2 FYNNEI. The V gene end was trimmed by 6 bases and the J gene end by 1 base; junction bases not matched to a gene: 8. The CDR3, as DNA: TGTGCCAGCAGGACAGGGACGTCGCGTAACTATGGCTACACCTTC. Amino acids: CASRTGTSRNYGYTF.

The CDR3: CSARAGLAQHF. The CDR3 coding sequence is TGCAGTGCTAGGGCCGGTTTGGCCCAGCATTTT. V and J are TRBV20-1 and TRBJ1-5, with D uncertain. V was cut by 3 bases and J by 11 bases, with 11 bases left in between. Germline V lookup: CDR1 DFQATT, CDR2 SNEGSKA (reference sequence). CDR3 length: 11 residues.

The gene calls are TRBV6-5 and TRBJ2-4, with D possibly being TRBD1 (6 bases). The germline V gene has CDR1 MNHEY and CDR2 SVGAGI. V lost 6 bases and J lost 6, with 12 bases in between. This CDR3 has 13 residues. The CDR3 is CASSMDRTNIQYF. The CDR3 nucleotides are TGTGCCAGCAGCATGGACAGAACAAACATTCAGTACTTC.

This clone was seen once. The CDR3 loop reads CSVIFWVGKNIQYF. The CDR3 region has the DNA TGCAGCGTTATCTTTTGGGTGGGCAAAAACATTCAGTACTTC. The V and J genes are TRBV29-1 and TRBJ2-4; D gene unclear. This CDR3 comprises 14 residues. The ends were cut back, 5 bases at V and 3 bases at J, with 14 bases in the middle. CDR1 is SQVTM and CDR2 is ANQGSEA in the germline V gene.

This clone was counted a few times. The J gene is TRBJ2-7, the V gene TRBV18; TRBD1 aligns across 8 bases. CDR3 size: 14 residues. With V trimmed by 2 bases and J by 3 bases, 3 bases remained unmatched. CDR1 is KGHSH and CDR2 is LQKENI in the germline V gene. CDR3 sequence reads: CASSPGQGYYEQYF. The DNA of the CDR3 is TGTGCCAGCTCACCAGGACAGGGATACTACGAGCAGTACTTC.

Here the CDR3 DNA reads TGTGCCAGCAGCCTACCCGGGGGAGGGTTTGGCAAGTTCTTC. This gives the protein CASSLPGGGFGKFF. J is TRBJ2-1 and V is TRBV5-5; the match to TRBD2 covers 7 bases. V lost 4 bases, J lost 14 bases, and 15 bases stayed unmatched. CDR3 length: 14 residues. CDR1 is SGHKS, CDR2 YYEKEE, per germline (reference sequence).

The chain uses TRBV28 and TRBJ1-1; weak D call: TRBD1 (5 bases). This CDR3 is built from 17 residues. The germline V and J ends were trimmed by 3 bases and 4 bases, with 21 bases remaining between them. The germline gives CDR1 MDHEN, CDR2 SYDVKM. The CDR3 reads CASSLANRRGRGTEAFF. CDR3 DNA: TGTGCCAGCAGTTTGGCGAACCGGAGGGGTAGGGGCACTGAAGCTTTCTTT. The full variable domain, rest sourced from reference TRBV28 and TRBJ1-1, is DVKVTQSSRYLVKRTGEKVFLECVQDMDHENMFWYRQDPGLGLRLIYFSYDVKMKEKGDIPEGYSVSREKKERFSLILESASTNQTSMYLCASSLANRRGRGTEAFFGQGTRLTVV.

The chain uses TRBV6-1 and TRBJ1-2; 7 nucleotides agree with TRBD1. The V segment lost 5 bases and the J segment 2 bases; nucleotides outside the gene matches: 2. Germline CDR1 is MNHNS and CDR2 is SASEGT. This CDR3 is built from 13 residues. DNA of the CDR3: TGTGCCAGCAGTTCGACAGGGAACTATGGCTACACCTTC. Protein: CASSSTGNYGYTF.

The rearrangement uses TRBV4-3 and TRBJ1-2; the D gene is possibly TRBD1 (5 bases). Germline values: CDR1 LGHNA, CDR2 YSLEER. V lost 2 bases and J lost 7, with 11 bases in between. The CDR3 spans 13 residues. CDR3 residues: CASSQTGTAGYTF. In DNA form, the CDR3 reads TGCGCCAGCAGCCAAACTGGGACGGCTGGCTACACCTTC.

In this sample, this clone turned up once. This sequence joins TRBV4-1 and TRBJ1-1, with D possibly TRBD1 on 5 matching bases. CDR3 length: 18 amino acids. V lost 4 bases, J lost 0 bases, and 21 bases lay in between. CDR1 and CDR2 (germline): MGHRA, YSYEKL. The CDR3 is CASSRNPGTESLNTEAFF. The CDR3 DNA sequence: TGCGCCAGCAGCCGAAACCCCGGGACTGAGTCATTGAACACTGAAGCTTTCTTT.

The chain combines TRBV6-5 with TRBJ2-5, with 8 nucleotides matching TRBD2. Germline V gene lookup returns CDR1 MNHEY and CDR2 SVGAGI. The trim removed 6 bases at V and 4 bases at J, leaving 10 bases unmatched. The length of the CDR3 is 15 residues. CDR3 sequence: CASSPTRTSRETQYF. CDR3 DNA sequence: TGTGCCAGCAGCCCCACCCGGACTAGCCGAGAGACCCAGTACTTC.

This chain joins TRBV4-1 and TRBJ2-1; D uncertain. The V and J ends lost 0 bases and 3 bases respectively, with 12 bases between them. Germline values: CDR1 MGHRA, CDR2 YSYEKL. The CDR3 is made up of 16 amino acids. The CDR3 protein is CASSQEVALFYNEQFF. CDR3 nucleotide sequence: TGCGCCAGCAGCCAAGAAGTGGCCCTCTTCTACAATGAGCAGTTCTTC.

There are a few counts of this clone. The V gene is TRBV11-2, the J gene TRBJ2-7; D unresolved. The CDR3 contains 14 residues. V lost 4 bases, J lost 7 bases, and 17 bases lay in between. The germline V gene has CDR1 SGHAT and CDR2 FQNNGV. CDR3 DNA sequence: TGTGCCAGCAGCTCCCTAAGAGGTGATGCTGAGCAGTACTTC. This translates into CASSSLRGDAEQYF.

For the CDR3, the DNA is TGTGCCAGCAGTTTAAACAGCCCGGGACTAGGTTACGAGCAGTACTTC. It yields the protein CASSLNSPGLGYEQYF. V gene TRBV6-5 combines with J gene TRBJ2-7; 8 bases are a match to TRBD2. The CDR3 covers 16 residues. With V trimmed by 4 bases and J by 4 bases, 12 bases remained unmatched. Germline values: CDR1 MNHEY, CDR2 SVGAGI.

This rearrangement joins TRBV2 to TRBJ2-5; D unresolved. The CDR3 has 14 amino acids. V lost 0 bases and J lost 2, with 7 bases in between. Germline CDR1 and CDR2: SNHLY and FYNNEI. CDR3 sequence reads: CASSEASVQETQYF. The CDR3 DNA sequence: TGTGCCAGCAGTGAAGCCTCAGTACAAGAGACCCAGTACTTC.

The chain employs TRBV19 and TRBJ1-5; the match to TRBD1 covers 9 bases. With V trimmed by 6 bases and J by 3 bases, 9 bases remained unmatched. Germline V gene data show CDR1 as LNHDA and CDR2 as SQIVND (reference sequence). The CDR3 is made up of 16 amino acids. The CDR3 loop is CASSAGTGRYNQPQHF. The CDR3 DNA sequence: TGTGCCAGTAGCGCCGGGACAGGGAGATACAATCAGCCCCAGCATTTT.

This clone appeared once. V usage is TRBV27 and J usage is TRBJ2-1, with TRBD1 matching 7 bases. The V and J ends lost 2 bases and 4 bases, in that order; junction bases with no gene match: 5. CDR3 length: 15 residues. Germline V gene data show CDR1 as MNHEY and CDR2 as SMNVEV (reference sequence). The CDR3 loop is CASSLGDSFYNEQFF. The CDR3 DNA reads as TGTGCCAGCAGTTTAGGGGACAGTTTTTACAATGAGCAGTTCTTC.

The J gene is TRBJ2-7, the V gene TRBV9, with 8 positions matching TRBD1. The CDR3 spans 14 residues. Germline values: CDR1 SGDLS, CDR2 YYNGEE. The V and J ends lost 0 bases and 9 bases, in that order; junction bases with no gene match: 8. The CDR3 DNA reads TGTGCCAGCAGCGTAGCAGGGGGCGAGGGAGGGCAGTACTTC. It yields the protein CASSVAGGEGGQYF.

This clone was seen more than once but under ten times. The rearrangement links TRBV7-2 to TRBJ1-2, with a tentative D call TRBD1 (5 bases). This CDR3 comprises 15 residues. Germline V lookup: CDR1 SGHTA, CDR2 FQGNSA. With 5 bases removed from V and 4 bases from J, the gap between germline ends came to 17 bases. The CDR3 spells CASSLQLGGPYGYTF. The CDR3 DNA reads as TGTGCCAGCAGCCTCCAGTTGGGGGGACCCTATGGCTACACCTTC.

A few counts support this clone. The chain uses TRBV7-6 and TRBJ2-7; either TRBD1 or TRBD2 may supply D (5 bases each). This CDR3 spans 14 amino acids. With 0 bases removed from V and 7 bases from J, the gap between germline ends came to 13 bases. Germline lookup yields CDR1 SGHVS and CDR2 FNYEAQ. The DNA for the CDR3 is TGTGCCAGCAGCTTAGCGGGGGTGGCGGCTGAGCAGTACTTC. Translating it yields CASSLAGVAAEQYF.

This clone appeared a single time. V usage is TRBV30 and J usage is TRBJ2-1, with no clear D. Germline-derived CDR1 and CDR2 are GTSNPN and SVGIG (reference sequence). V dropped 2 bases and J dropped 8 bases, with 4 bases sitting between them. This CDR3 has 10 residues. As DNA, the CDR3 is TGTGCCTGGAGTAGGGATGAGCAGTTCTTC. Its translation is CAWSRDEQFF.

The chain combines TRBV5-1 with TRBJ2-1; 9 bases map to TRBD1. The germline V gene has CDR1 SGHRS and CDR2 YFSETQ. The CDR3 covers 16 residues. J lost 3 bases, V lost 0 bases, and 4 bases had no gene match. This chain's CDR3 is CASSLVGTGYYNEQFF. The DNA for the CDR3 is TGCGCCAGCAGCTTGGTTGGGACAGGGTACTACAATGAGCAGTTCTTC.

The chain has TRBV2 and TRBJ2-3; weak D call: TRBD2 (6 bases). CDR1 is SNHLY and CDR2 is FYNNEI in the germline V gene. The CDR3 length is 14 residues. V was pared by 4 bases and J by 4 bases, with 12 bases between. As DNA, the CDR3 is TGTGCCAGCAGTGTGGGGCGGGGAGCAGATACGCAGTATTTT. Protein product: CASSVGRGADTQYF.

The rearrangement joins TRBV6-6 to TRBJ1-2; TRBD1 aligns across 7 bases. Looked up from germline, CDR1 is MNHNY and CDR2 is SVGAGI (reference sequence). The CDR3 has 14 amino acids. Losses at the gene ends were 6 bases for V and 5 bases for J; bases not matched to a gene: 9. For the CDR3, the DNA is TGTGCCAGCAGCAACAGGGGTATAGGGTATGGCTACACCTTC. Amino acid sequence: CASSNRGIGYGYTF.